This T cell receptor beta chain is from a study of post-analysis software for immune sequencing data. On the study more broadly: Relapsing-remitting, secondary progressive and progressive-relapsing forms made up the multiple sclerosis disease courses.

The CDR3 sequence is 11 residues long. Germline CDR1 and CDR2: MNHNY and SVGAGI (reference sequence). V lost 7 bases, J lost 7 bases, and 7 bases lay in between. As concerns this clonotype: Its cognate antigen is unknown.

Included in the TCR beta cDNA libraries were unique molecular identifiers. It was from roughly 1 to 10 million T cells that roughly 0.5 million cDNA molecules came. TCRdb reprocessed the PCR reads via MiXCR and lists one record per CDR3 protein. The sample includes about 770,000 distinct CDR3 sequences, roughly 46% seen only once; the top ten take 4.9%. Study-level results: Samples from a shared batch, those prepared together, strongly co-clustered by F measure. Comparison of patients with controls showed 4 to 6 TRBV segments more frequent in patients, TRBV5-6, TRBV5-1 and TRBV20-1 among them. Significantly lower normalized Chao1 diversity was seen in multiple sclerosis patients than in controls.

V and J are TRBV6-6 and TRBJ2-2, with D hard to call. The receptor was derived from a girl aged 5-17 years with multiple sclerosis. Sequencing was carried out using blood. The CDR3 here is CASTSDGELFF. Written as DNA, the CDR3 is TGTGCCAGCACCTCGGACGGGGAGCTGTTTTTT.